These 28 T cell receptor beta chains originate from one sample sequenced in a study of T-cell memory formation after mild COVID-19. TCRdb ran MiXCR on the 5' RACE reads and lists one entry per CDR3 protein. The sample has 350,000 to 450,000 distinct CDR3 sequences; over 15% are singletons. Material: PBMCs or a T cell subset sorted from them (not recorded which). All receptors come from an adult woman who had mild COVID-19 (a few samples of this study predate the infection). Cell type and time point are not known.

This chain joins TRBV12-3 or TRBV12-4 and TRBJ1-4, with D hard to call. CDR3 length: 14 amino acids. Trimming left V 6 bases short and J 1 base short, with 9 bases between. The CDR3 nucleotides read TGTGCCAGCAGCATGACACTAACTAATGAAAAACTGTTTTTT. It translates to CASSMTLTNEKLFF.

This clonotype was counted only a few times. V is TRBV24-1 and J is TRBJ2-5; 10 bases align to TRBD2. With 3 bases clipped from V and 5 bases from J, the junction kept 5 bases outside the gene matches. Germline CDR1 and CDR2: KGHDR and SFDVKD. CDR3 length: 15 residues. The CDR3 DNA reads TGTGCCACCAGTGATGCTAGCGGGAGAGGGGAGACCCAGTACTTC. Encoded protein: CATSDASGRGETQYF.

This clonotype has just a few counts. V gene TRBV12-3 or TRBV12-4 combines with J gene TRBJ1-4, with D unclear. V was trimmed by 5 bases and J by 13 bases, leaving 11 bases between them. The CDR3 consists of 11 residues. DNA of the CDR3: TGTGCCAGCAGTGGGGTCGGAGGACTGTTTTTT. Its translation is CASSGVGGLFF.

This clonotype was recorded a few times. This chain joins TRBV9 and TRBJ2-1, with 9 bases matching TRBD2. The junction had 14 bases not matched to a gene; V was cut back by 4 bases and J by 9 bases. Germline V gene sequence: CDR1 SGDLS, CDR2 YYNGEE. The CDR3 totals 16 residues. CDR3 in amino acids: CASSPLFTSGPPEQFF. The CDR3, as DNA: TGTGCCAGCAGCCCCTTATTTACTAGCGGGCCACCTGAGCAGTTCTTC.

The chain is built from TRBV7-9 and TRBJ2-7; 8 bases agree with TRBD2. The length of the CDR3 is 15 residues. CDR1 and CDR2 (germline): SEHNR, FQNEAQ (reference sequence). J lost 0 bases, V lost 6 bases, and 7 bases had no gene match. The CDR3 here is CASSRAGAPSYEQYF. CDR3 nucleotide sequence: TGTGCCAGCAGTCGAGCGGGAGCCCCCTCCTACGAGCAGTACTTC.

This rearrangement joins TRBV5-1 to TRBJ1-2, with 9 bases identical to TRBD1. The CDR3 covers 14 residues. Germline assignment: CDR1 SGHRS and CDR2 YFSETQ. The ends lost 4 bases at V and 8 bases at J; junction bases unmatched: 9. CDR3: CASSPGQGKGGYTF. Here the CDR3 DNA reads TGCGCCAGCAGCCCGGGACAGGGAAAAGGAGGCTACACCTTC.

CDR3 region: CASSWPGTSDFYEQYF. The CDR3, as DNA: TGTGCCAGCAGCTGGCCCGGGACTAGCGACTTCTACGAGCAGTACTTC. The rearrangement joins TRBV5-6 to TRBJ2-7; 10 nucleotides agree with TRBD2. There are 16 residues in the CDR3. From germline, CDR1 is SGHDT and CDR2 YYEEEE. J lost 3 bases, V lost 3 bases, and 9 bases had no gene match.

The chain links TRBV27 to TRBJ2-3; 7 nucleotides align to TRBD2. Germline V gives CDR1 MNHEY, CDR2 SMNVEV (reference sequence). After removal of 4 bases from V and 2 bases from J, the junction contained 6 bases not matched to a gene. This CDR3 has 15 amino acids. The CDR3 region has the DNA TGTGCCAGCAGTTCCCCCGGGGGGACCACAGATACGCAGTATTTT. The encoded protein is CASSSPGGTTDTQYF.

V is TRBV12-3 or TRBV12-4 and J is TRBJ1-2; the D is unclear. V lost 1 base to trimming and J lost 5 bases, with 8 bases between them. The CDR3 totals 13 residues. This CDR3 reads CASSLESIYGYTF. The DNA of the CDR3 is TGTGCCAGCAGTTTAGAAAGTATTTATGGCTACACCTTC.

The V call is TRBV25-1, the J call TRBJ1-2; D gene unclear. The V and J ends lost 6 bases and 2 bases respectively, with 7 bases between them. The germline CDR1 and CDR2 sequences are MGHDK and SYGVNS. The CDR3 runs 12 residues. CDR3 region: CASREGNYGYTF. The CDR3, as DNA: TGTGCCAGCAGAGAAGGCAACTATGGCTACACCTTC.

This clonotype came up a few times. CDR3 nucleotides: TGCAGTGCTAGACCGGCAGGGGCGTCTCACGAGCAGTACTTC. Protein: CSARPAGASHEQYF. J is TRBJ2-7 and V is TRBV20-1; D is perhaps TRBD1 (6 bases). The V gene's germline CDR1 is DFQATT and CDR2 SNEGSKA (reference sequence). Trimming removed 2 bases at V and 5 bases at J, with 16 bases between. CDR3 length: 14 amino acids.

The rearrangement links TRBV7-2 to TRBJ2-5; weak D call: TRBD2 (6 bases). Trimming stripped 2 bases from V and 2 bases from J, with 15 bases between. Germline values: CDR1 SGHTA, CDR2 FQGNSA. The CDR3 consists of 16 residues. For the CDR3, the DNA is TGTGCCAGCAGCTTAAGCGGTAGCGGTCTTCAAGAGACCCAGTACTTC. It encodes CASSLSGSGLQETQYF.

The V call is TRBV3-1, the J call TRBJ1-6, with D possibly matching TRBD1 (5 bases). V lost 4 bases and J lost 9, with 13 bases in between. Germline-derived CDR1 and CDR2 are LGHDT and YNNKEL (reference sequence). The CDR3 has 14 amino acids. The CDR3 here is CASSPSGAISPLHF. Written as DNA, the CDR3 is TGTGCCAGCAGCCCCTCCGGGGCAATTTCACCCCTCCACTTT.

CDR3 DNA: TGTGCCAGCAGTTTGAGTTCCCTTCTCAGGGGAAACACCATATATTTT. Protein: CASSLSSLLRGNTIYF. The chain carries TRBV12-3 or TRBV12-4 and TRBJ1-3; D uncertain. Trimming shortened V by 3 bases and J by 4 bases, and 16 bases separated the two germline ends. This CDR3 has 16 residues.

This clonotype was seen a few times. J is TRBJ2-5 and V is TRBV7-6, with 10 bases matching TRBD2. Per the germline V gene, CDR1 is SGHVS and CDR2 is FNYEAQ. The V segment lost 3 bases and the J segment 5 bases; nucleotides outside the gene matches: 12. The CDR3 has 17 amino acids. CDR3: CASSFPASGGTGETQYF. The CDR3 bases are TGTGCCAGCAGCTTTCCAGCTAGCGGGGGTACCGGGGAGACCCAGTACTTC.

This chain joins TRBV5-1 and TRBJ2-1; no definite D call. The CDR3 length is 15 residues. V dropped 0 bases and J dropped 0 bases, with 7 bases sitting between them. The germline V gene has CDR1 SGHRS and CDR2 YFSETQ. CDR3 coding DNA: TGCGCCAGCAGCTTGGGACACGTCTCCTACAATGAGCAGTTCTTC. This gives the protein CASSLGHVSYNEQFF.

This chain joins TRBV29-1 and TRBJ2-2; D uncertain. The germline V gene has CDR1 SQVTM and CDR2 ANQGSEA. The V and J ends lost 4 bases and 1 base respectively, with 4 bases between them. This CDR3 has 12 residues. CDR3 in amino acids: CSVGGNTGELFF. CDR3 DNA: TGCAGCGTTGGAGGGAACACCGGGGAGCTGTTTTTT.

This chain links TRBV6-5 with TRBJ2-4; D not resolved. The CDR3 covers 17 residues. Germline loops: CDR1 MNHEY, CDR2 SVGAGI. V was pared by 6 bases and J by 8 bases, with 26 bases between. CDR3 sequence (DNA): TGTGCCAGCAGGTCTCCCTATGGCTCGGAAGGAGTAGACATTCAGTACTTC. This encodes CASRSPYGSEGVDIQYF.

V and J are TRBV4-1 and TRBJ1-4; maybe TRBD1 (6 bases). The CDR3 totals 14 residues. The germline V and J ends were trimmed by 0 bases and 7 bases, with 9 bases remaining between them. The germline V gene has CDR1 MGHRA and CDR2 YSYEKL. The CDR3 DNA sequence: TGCGCCAGCAGCCAAGAACAGGGAGGTGAAAAACTGTTTTTT. Translated: CASSQEQGGEKLFF.

In this sample, this clonotype turned up many times. The CDR3 region has the DNA TGTGCCAGCAGTAAACAGGGCTACGAGCAGTACTTC. It is translated as CASSKQGYEQYF. This chain uses TRBV2 with TRBJ2-7; D is possibly TRBD1 (6 bases). Germline assignment: CDR1 SNHLY and CDR2 FYNNEI. Deletions cut 5 bases from V and 3 bases from J, with 8 bases between. This CDR3 region has 12 residues.

The chain is built from TRBV24-1 and TRBJ2-7, with 7 bases matching TRBD2. There are 14 residues in the CDR3. CDR1 is KGHDR and CDR2 is SFDVKD in the germline V gene. J was trimmed by 4 bases and V by 4 bases; bases with no gene match: 6. The CDR3 reads CATSDSGGTYEQYF. The CDR3 DNA is TGTGCCACCAGTGACTCGGGGGGTACGTACGAGCAGTACTTC.

The V and J genes are TRBV7-9 and TRBJ2-7; a possible D gene is TRBD1 (5 bases). Deletions cut 4 bases from V and 2 bases from J, with 18 bases between. This CDR3 contains 16 residues. CDR1 SEHNR and CDR2 FQNEAQ come from the germline V gene (reference sequence). The CDR3 reads CASSSVEGRVTYEQYF. The CDR3 region has the DNA TGTGCCAGCAGCTCGGTAGAAGGCAGGGTGACCTACGAGCAGTACTTC.

This clonotype came up a few times. V and J are TRBV4-1 and TRBJ2-1; a weak D match, TRBD1 (6 bases). V lost 1 base, J lost 6 bases, and 13 bases lay in between. The CDR3 length is 15 residues. Germline V lookup: CDR1 MGHRA, CDR2 YSYEKL. CDR3 region: CASSQATQGSNEQFF. The CDR3, as DNA: TGCGCCAGCAGCCAAGCTACACAGGGTAGCAATGAGCAGTTCTTC.

V is TRBV18 and J is TRBJ1-5, with TRBD1 matching over 9 bases. CDR1 is KGHSH and CDR2 is LQKENI in the germline V gene. J lost 5 bases, V lost 6 bases, and 8 bases had no gene match. This CDR3 contains 15 residues. CDR3 amino acids: CASSRDRERYQPQHF. The CDR3 DNA reads TGTGCCAGCTCGCGGGACAGGGAACGGTATCAGCCCCAGCATTTT.

The chain carries TRBV7-9 and TRBJ1-2, with a weak D call TRBD1 (5 bases). V was shortened by 5 bases and J by 2 bases, with 9 bases between the two germline ends. CDR3 length equals 13 residues. CDR1 is SEHNR and CDR2 is FQNEAQ in the germline V gene (reference sequence). DNA for the CDR3: TGTGCCAGCAGCCCCAGGGTAAACTATGGCTACACCTTC. This sequence encodes CASSPRVNYGYTF.

In its sample, this clonotype was seen many times. J is TRBJ2-5 and V is TRBV7-3; D is undetermined. V lost 4 bases to trimming and J lost 1 base, with 7 bases between them. CDR3 size: 13 residues. Germline V gives CDR1 SGHTA, CDR2 FQGTGA. CDR3 amino acids: CASSSSPQETQYF. The CDR3 bases are TGTGCCAGCAGCTCCAGCCCCCAAGAGACCCAGTACTTC.

This clonotype has just a few counts. The chain joins TRBV20-1 to TRBJ1-1; no firm D call. Germline V gives CDR1 DFQATT, CDR2 SNEGSKA (reference sequence). Between the trimmed V and J ends, which lost 3 bases and 4 bases, there was a span of 9 bases. The CDR3 is 12 residues long. In nucleotides, the CDR3 is TGCAGTGCTAGCGGAGGGAGCACTGAAGCTTTCTTT. It translates to CSASGGSTEAFF.

This clonotype was found a few times. This sequence joins TRBV29-1 and TRBJ1-1; D is unclear. The CDR3 consists of 12 residues. V was pared by 4 bases and J by 4 bases, with 10 bases between. Looked up from germline, CDR1 is SQVTM and CDR2 is ANQGSEA. The CDR3 reads CSVVKGGTEAFF. The CDR3, as DNA: TGCAGCGTTGTCAAGGGTGGCACTGAAGCTTTCTTT.